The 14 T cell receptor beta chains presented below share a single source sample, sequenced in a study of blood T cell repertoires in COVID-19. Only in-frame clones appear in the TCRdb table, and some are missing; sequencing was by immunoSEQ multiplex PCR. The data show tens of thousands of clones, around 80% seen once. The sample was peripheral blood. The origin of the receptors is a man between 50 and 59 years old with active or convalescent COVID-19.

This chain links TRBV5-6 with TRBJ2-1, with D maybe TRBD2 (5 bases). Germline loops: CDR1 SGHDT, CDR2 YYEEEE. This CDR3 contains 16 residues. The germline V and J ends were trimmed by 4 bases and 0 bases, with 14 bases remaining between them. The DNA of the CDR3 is TGTGCCAGCAGCCCCTGGGAGACGAGCTCCTACAATGAGCAGTTCTTC. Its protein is CASSPWETSSYNEQFF.

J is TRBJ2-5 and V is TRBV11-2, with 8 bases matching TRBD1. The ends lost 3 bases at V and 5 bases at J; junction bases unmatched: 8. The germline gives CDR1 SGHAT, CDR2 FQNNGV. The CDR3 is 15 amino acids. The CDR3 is CASSLSGQVIETQYF. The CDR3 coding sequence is TGTGCCAGCAGCTTGTCGGGACAGGTTATCGAGACCCAGTACTTC.

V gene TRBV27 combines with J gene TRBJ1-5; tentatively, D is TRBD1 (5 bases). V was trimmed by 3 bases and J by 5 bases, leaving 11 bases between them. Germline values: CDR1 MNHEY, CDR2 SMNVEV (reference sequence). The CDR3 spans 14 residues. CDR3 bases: TGTGCCAGCAGTTTGTATAGGGGTGATCAGCCCCAGCATTTT. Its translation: CASSLYRGDQPQHF.

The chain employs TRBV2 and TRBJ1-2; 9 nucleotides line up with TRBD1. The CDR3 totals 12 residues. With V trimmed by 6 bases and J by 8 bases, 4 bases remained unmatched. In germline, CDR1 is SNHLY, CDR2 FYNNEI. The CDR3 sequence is CASRYTGGGYTF. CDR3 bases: TGTGCCAGCAGGTATACAGGGGGCGGCTACACCTTC.

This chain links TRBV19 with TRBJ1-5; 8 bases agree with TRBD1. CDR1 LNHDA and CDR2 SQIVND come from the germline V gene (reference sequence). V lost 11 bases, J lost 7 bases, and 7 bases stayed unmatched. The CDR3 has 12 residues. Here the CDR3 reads CACYRGIQPQHF. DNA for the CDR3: TGTGCCTGCTACAGGGGGATCCAGCCCCAGCATTTT.

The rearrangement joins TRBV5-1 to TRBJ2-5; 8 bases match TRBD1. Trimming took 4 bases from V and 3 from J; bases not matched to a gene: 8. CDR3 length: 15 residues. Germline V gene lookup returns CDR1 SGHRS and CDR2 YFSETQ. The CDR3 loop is CASSSQGAREETQYF. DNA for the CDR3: TGCGCCAGCAGCAGCCAGGGGGCGCGAGAAGAGACCCAGTACTTC.

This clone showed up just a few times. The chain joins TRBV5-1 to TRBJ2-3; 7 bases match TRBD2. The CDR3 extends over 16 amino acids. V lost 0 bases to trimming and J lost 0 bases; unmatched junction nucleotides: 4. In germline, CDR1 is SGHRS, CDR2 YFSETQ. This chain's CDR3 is CASSLAGTTSTDTQYF. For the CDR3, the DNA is TGCGCCAGCAGCTTGGCAGGGACTACTAGCACAGATACGCAGTATTTT.

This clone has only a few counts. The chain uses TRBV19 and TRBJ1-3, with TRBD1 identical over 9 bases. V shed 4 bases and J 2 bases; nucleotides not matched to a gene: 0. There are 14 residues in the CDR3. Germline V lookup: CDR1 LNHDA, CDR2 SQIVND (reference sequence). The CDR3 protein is CASSRQGAGNTIYF. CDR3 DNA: TGTGCCAGTAGTAGACAGGGGGCTGGAAACACCATATATTTT.

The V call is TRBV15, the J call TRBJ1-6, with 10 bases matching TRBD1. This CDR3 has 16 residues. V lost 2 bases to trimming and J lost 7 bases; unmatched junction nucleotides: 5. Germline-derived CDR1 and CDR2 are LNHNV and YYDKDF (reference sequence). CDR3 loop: CATSRSGTGANSPLHF. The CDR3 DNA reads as TGTGCCACCAGCAGATCGGGGACAGGGGCGAATTCACCCCTCCACTTT.

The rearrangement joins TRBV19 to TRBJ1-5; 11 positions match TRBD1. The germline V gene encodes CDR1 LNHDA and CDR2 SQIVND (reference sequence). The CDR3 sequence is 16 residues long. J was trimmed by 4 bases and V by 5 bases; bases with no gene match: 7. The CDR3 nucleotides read TGTGCCAGTAGTCCACGGGACAGGGGGGTTAATCAGCCCCAGCATTTT. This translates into CASSPRDRGVNQPQHF.

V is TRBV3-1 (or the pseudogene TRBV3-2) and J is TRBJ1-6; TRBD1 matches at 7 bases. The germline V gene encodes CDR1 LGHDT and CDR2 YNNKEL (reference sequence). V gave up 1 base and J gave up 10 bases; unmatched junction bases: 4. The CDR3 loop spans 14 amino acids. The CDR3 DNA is TGTGCCAGCAGCCAAGGGGGCAGGGGGTCACCCCTCCACTTT. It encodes CASSQGGRGSPLHF.

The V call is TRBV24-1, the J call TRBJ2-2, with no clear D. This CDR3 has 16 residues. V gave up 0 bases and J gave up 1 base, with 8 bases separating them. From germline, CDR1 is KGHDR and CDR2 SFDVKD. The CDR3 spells CATSDLGAVNTGELFF. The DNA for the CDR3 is TGTGCCACCAGTGATTTGGGTGCGGTGAACACCGGGGAGCTGTTTTTT.

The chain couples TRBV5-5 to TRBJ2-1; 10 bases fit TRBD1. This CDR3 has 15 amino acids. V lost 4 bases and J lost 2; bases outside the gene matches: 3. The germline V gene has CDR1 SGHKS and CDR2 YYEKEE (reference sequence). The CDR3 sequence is CASSVGQGAYNEQFF. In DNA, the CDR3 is TGTGCCAGCAGCGTTGGACAGGGGGCCTACAATGAGCAGTTCTTC.

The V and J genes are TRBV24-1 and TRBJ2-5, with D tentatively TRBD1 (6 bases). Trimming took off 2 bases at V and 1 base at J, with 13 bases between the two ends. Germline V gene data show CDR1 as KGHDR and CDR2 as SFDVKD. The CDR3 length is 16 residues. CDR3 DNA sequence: TGTGCCACCAGTGATTCCCGACAGGTTATCCAAGAGACCCAGTACTTC. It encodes CATSDSRQVIQETQYF.